The rows below give T cell receptor beta chains drawn from one sample of a study of cytomegalovirus exposure and HLA in healthy donors. Profiled with immunoSEQ multiplex PCR; TCRdb holds only in-frame clones, not every one. The table has hundreds of thousands of clones, about 86% seen once. The material sequenced was PBMCs. The source of these receptors is a man aged 18-30 years in good health and CMV-seronegative. Both conserved end residues are part of each CDR3. D genes are given only for firm matches. The size of a clone is reported for some rows only, either as once, few or many, or as a class for expanded clones.

D gene	V gene	J gene	clone size	CDR3 DNA	CDR3 protein
TRBD2	TRBV6-4	TRBJ2-1	.	TGTGCCAGCAGTGTGGGCGGGAGTCTCAATGAGCAGTTCTTC	CASSVGGSLNEQFF
.	TRBV18	TRBJ1-4	.	TGTGCCAGCTCACTCTCAGGGATCGGTAATGAAAAACTGTTTTTT	CASSLSGIGNEKLFF
TRBD1	TRBV5-1	TRBJ2-5	.	TGCGCCAGCAGCTCAGGGGGCGAAGAGACCCAGTACTTC	CASSSGGEETQYF
TRBD1	TRBV5-6	TRBJ2-7	.	TGTGCCAGCAGCCGTAGGGGACAGCCCTACGAGCAGTACTTC	CASSRRGQPYEQYF
.	TRBV5-5	TRBJ2-3	.	TGTGCCAGCAGCTTGGTGGGAGCAGATACGCAGTATTTT	CASSLVGADTQYF
.	TRBV6-5	TRBJ2-7	.	.	CASSPFGQGSFF
.	TRBV2	TRBJ2-5	.	TGTGCCAGCAACCAGGCGGACAGTGGGGGAGAGACCCAGTACTTC	CASNQADSGGETQYF
TRBD1	TRBV2	TRBJ2-7	few	TGTGCCAGCATGGGGACAGGTGTCTACGAGCAGTACTTC	CASMGTGVYEQYF
TRBD1	TRBV15	TRBJ1-2	.	TGTGCCACCAGTTCCGGGACAGGGTATGGCTACACCTTC	CATSSGTGYGYTF
.	TRBV6-5	TRBJ1-5	.	TGTGCCAGCGCCCGGTCGCCTTATCAGCCCCAGCATTTT	CASARSPYQPQHF
.	TRBV6-5	TRBJ1-1	.	TGTGCCAGCAGTTACGACTGGATGAACACTGAAGCTTTCTTT	CASSYDWMNTEAFF
.	TRBV28	TRBJ2-7	few	TGTGCCAGCAAATCTGGGCAGGCCTACGAGCAGTACTTC	CASKSGQAYEQYF
TRBD1	TRBV6-5	TRBJ1-3	.	TGTGCCAGCAGTTACTCGAATCAGGGGGACGGAAACACCATATATTTT	CASSYSNQGDGNTIYF
.	TRBV2	TRBJ1-2	.	TGTGCCAGCAGGGTCGGGGGCTATGGCTACACCTTC	CASRVGGYGYTF
TRBD1	TRBV27	TRBJ1-1	.	TGTGCCAGCAGAGTGGACAGGGTGGACACTGAAGCTTTCTTT	CASRVDRVDTEAFF
TRBD1	TRBV2	TRBJ1-6	.	TGTGCCAGCAGTGAAGACTGGACAGGGGGCTCTTCACCCCTCCACTTT	CASSEDWTGGSSPLHF
TRBD1	TRBV4-3	TRBJ1-4	.	TGCGCCAGCAGCCAACTTTTCGGGGGACAGGGGGCTTCGACTAATGAAAAACTGTTTTTT	CASSQLFGGQGASTNEKLFF